This record covers a single TCR beta chain. The data were obtained in a study of T cell changes during pregnancy in multiple sclerosis. The CDR3 totals 12 residues. The trim removed 2 bases at V and 11 bases at J, leaving 5 bases unmatched. Germline V gene sequence: CDR1 SEHNR, CDR2 FQNEAQ (reference sequence). TCRdb's copy holds only in-frame clones and misses some; the assay was immunoSEQ multiplex PCR. The table shows 120,000 or so clones, with 93% occurring only once. The source is a female donor with multiple sclerosis, enrolled in a pregnancy study. The chain joins TRBV7-9 to TRBJ1-1; 7 nucleotides align to TRBD1. Here the sequenced sample was peripheral blood, taken before pregnancy. Written as DNA, the CDR3 is TGTGCCAGCAGCTTAAACGCCAGGGGGGCTTTCTTT. It encodes CASSLNARGAFF.